This T cell receptor (beta chain) was retrieved from a study of T-cell memory formation after mild COVID-19. V lost 8 bases and J lost 7; bases outside the gene matches: 9. CDR3 size: 15 residues. TCRdb itself ran the 5' RACE reads through MiXCR, one entry per CDR3 protein. The top ten clones hold roughly 3.6% of a sample with 200,000 to 250,000 distinct CDR3 sequences, roughly 15% of them seen once. Specimen: PBMCs or a T cell subset sorted from them (not recorded which). This clonotype was sampled from a man between 18 and 35 years old who had mild COVID-19 (a few samples of this study predate the infection). Cell type and time point are not known. The rearrangement uses TRBV12-3 or TRBV12-4 and TRBJ2-5; 14 nucleotides line up with TRBD2. The CDR3 coding sequence is TGTGCCAGCGAAGGGACTAGCGGGGGTTGGGGGACCCAGTACTTC. The encoded protein is CASEGTSGGWGTQYF.